The source of this T cell receptor (beta chain) is a study of blood T cells in healthy people across ages. Broader study findings: Researchers said unsorted PBMCs prevented a conclusive naive versus antigen-experienced comparison.

The CDR3 spans 12 residues. Germline V gene sequence: CDR1 KGHDR, CDR2 SFDVKD. V was pared by 8 bases and J by 0 bases, with 5 bases between. This clonotype was counted a few times. Its target is not known. Total RNA extraction produced at least 5 micrograms (per sample) for the study. Through a sample-barcoded 5' primer and a J-beta primer mix, a second PCR was run for about 6 to 11 cycles. Every sample gave at least 2.5 million paired-end reads containing CDR3. TCRdb re-called the 5' RACE reads with MiXCR, one entry per CDR3 protein. The table records 1.8 million or so distinct CDR3 sequences, about 39% of them present only once.

The TCR was taken from a human donor in good health. The chain couples TRBV24-1 to TRBJ2-3, with no clear D. The sample comprised blood. DNA of the CDR3: TGTGCCACCAAAGACAGCACAGATACGCAGTATTTT. This gives the protein CATKDSTDTQYF.